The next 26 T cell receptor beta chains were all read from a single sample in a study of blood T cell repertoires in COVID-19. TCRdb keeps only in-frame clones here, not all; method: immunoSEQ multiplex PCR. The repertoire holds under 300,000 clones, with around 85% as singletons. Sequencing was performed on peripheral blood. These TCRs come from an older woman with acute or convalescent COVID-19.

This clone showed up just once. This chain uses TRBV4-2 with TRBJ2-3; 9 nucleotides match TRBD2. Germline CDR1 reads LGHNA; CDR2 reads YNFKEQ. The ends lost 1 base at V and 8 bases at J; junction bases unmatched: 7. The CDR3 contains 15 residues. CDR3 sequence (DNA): TGTGCCAGCAGCCAAGGCGGGGGGGCAGGCGCTACGCAGTATTTT. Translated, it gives CASSQGGGAGATQYF.

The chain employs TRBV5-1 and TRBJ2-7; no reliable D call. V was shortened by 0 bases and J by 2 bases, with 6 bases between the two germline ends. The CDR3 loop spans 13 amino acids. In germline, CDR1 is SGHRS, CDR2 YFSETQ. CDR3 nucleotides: TGCGCCAGCAGCTTGGTAGAGGCCTACGAGCAGTACTTC. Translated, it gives CASSLVEAYEQYF.

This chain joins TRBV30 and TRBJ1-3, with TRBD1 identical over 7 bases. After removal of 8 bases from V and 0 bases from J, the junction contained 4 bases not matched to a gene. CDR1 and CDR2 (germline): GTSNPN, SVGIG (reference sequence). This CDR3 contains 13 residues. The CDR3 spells CATTGSSGNTIYF. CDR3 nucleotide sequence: TGTGCCACGACAGGGTCCTCTGGAAACACCATATATTTT.

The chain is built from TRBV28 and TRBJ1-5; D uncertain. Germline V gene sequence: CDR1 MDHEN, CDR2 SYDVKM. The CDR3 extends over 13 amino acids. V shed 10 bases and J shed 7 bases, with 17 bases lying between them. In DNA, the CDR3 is TGTGCCATCCAGTCGGGGAGTTGGCAGCCCCAGCATTTT. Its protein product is CAIQSGSWQPQHF. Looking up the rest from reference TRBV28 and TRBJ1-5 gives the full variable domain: DVKVTQSSRYLVKRTGEKVFLECVQDMDHENMFWYRQDPGLGLRLIYFSYDVKMKEKGDIPEGYSVSREKKERFSLILESASTNQTSMYLCAIQSGSWQPQHFGDGTRLSIL.

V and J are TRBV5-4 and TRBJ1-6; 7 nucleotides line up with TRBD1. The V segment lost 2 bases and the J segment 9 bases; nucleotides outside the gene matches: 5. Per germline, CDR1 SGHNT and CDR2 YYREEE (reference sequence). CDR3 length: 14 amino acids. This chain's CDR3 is CASSFQTGVSPLHF. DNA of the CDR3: TGTGCCAGCAGCTTCCAAACAGGGGTTTCACCCCTCCACTTT.

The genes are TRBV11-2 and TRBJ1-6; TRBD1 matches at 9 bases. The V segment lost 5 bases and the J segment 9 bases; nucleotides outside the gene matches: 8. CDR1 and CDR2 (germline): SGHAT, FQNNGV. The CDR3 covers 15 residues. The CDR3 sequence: CASSPTGQGTSPLHF. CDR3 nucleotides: TGTGCCAGCAGCCCCACGGGACAGGGTACTTCACCCCTCCACTTT.

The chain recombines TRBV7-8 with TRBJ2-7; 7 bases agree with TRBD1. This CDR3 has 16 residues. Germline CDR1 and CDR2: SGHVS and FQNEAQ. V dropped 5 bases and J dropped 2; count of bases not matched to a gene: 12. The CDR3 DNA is TGTGCCAGCAGCGTTACAGGGGCCAAATTCCCCTACGAGCAGTACTTC. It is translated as CASSVTGAKFPYEQYF.

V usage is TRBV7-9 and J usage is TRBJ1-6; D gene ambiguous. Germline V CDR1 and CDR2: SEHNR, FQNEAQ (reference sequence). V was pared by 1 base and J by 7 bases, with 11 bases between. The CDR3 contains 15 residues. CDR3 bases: TGTGCCAGCAGCTTAGGCGGTTTCGGGAATTCACCCCTCCACTTT. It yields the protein CASSLGGFGNSPLHF.

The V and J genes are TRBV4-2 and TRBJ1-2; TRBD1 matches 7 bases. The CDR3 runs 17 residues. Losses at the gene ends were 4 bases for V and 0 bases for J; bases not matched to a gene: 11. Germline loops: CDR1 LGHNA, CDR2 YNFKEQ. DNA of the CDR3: TGTGCCAGCAGCCCGCTGGACAGGAGGGGATCTAACTATGGCTACACCTTC. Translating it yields CASSPLDRRGSNYGYTF.

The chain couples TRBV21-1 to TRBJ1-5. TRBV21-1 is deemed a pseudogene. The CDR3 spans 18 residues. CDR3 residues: CASSKGFGSEICFQPQHF. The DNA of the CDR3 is TGTGCCAGCAGCAAAGGGTTCGGTAGCGAGATTTGCTTTCAGCCCCAGCATTTT.

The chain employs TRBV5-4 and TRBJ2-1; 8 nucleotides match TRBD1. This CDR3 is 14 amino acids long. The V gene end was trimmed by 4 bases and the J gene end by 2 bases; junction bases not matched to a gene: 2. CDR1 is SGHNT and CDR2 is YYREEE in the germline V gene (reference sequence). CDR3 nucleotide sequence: TGTGCCAGCAGCCAGGGGGCGACCTACAATGAGCAGTTCTTC. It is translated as CASSQGATYNEQFF.

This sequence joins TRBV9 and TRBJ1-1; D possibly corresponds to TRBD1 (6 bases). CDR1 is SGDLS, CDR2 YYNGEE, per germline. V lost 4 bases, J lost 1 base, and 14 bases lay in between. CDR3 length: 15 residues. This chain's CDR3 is CASSPMGGRNTEAFF. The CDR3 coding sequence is TGTGCCAGCAGCCCTATGGGGGGGCGGAACACTGAAGCTTTCTTT.

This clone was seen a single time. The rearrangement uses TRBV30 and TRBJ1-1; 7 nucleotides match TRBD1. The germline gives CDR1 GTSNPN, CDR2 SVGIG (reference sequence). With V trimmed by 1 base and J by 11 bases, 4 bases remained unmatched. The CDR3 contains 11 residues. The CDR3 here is CAWSEGAGAFF. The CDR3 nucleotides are TGTGCCTGGAGTGAGGGGGCCGGGGCTTTCTTT. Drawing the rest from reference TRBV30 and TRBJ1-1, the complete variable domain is SQTIHQWPATLVQPVGSPLSLECTVEGTSNPNLYWYRQAAGRGLQLLFYSVGIGQISSEVPQNLSASRPQDRQFILSSKKLLLSDSGFYLCAWSEGAGAFFGQGTRLTVV.

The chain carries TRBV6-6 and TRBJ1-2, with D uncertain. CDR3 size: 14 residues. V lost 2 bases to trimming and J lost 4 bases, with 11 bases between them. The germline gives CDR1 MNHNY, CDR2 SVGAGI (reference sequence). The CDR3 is CASSYTPTTYGYTF. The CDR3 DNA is TGTGCCAGCAGTTACACCCCGACAACCTATGGCTACACCTTC.

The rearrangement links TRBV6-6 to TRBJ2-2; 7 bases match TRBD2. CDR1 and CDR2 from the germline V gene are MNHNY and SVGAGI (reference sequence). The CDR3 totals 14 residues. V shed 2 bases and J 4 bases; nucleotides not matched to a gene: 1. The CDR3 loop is CASSYGGGTGELFF. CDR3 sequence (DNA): TGTGCCAGCAGTTACGGGGGGGGCACCGGGGAGCTGTTTTTT.

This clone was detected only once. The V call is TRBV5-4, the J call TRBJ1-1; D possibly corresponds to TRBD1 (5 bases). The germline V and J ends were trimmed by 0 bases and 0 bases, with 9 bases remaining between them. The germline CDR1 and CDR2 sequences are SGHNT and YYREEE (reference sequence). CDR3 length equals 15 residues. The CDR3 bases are TGTGCCAGCAGCTTGGTCGCAGGGATGAACACTGAAGCTTTCTTT. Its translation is CASSLVAGMNTEAFF.

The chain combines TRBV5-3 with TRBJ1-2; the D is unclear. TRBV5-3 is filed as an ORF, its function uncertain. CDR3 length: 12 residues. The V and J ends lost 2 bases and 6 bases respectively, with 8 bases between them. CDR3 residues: CARSFAVDGYTF. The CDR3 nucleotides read TGTGCCAGAAGCTTCGCAGTGGATGGCTACACCTTC.

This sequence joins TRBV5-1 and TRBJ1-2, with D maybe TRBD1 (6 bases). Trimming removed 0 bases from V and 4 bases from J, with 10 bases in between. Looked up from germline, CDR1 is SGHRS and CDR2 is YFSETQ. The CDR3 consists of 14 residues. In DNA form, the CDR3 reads TGCGCCAGCAGCTTGGGGACAGTTGTCTATGGCTACACCTTC. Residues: CASSLGTVVYGYTF.

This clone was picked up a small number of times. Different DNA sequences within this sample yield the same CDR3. The CDR3 DNA sequence: TGTGCCAGCAGGTCTGGACGGGGTGGGACAGCGGGGGGTTCCTACGAGCAGTACTTC. It is translated as CASRSGRGGTAGGSYEQYF. V usage is TRBV11-2 and J usage is TRBJ2-7; 9 bases agree with TRBD2. Germline V lookup: CDR1 SGHAT, CDR2 FQNNGV. The length of the CDR3 is 19 residues. V shed 6 bases, J shed 1 base, and the junction held 19 bases outside the gene matches.

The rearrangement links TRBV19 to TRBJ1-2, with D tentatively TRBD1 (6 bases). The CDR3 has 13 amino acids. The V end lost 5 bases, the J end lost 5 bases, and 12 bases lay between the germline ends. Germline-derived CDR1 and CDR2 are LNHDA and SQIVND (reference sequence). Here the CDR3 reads CASSSTGLYGYTF. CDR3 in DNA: TGTGCCAGTAGTTCAACAGGGCTGTATGGCTACACCTTC.

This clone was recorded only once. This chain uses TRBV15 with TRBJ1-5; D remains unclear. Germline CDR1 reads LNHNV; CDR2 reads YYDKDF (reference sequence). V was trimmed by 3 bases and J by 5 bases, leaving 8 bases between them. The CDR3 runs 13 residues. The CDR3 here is CATSRGGHQPQHF. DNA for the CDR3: TGTGCCACCAGCAGGGGAGGGCATCAGCCCCAGCATTTT.

The CDR3 DNA reads TGTGCCAGCAGTTCGCGGGAGGGAACGTCTGAAGCTTTCTTT. It codes for CASSSREGTSEAFF. The chain has TRBV27 and TRBJ1-1; D gene uncertain. Germline V gene data show CDR1 as MNHEY and CDR2 as SMNVEV (reference sequence). The CDR3 length is 14 residues. Deletions cut 4 bases from V and 6 bases from J, with 15 bases between.

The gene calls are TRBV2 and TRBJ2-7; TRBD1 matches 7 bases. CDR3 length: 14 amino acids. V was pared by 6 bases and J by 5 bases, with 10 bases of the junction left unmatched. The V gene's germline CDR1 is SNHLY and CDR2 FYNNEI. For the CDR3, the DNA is TGTGCCAGCAGGGGTCGTACAGGGGAACACGAGCAGTACTTC. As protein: CASRGRTGEHEQYF.

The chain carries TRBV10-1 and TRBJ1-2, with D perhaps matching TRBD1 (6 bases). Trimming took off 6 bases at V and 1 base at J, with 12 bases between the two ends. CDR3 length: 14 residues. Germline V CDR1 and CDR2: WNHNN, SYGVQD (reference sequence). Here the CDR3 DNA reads TGCGCCAGCAGGCCAATGGACAGTAACTATGGCTACACCTTC. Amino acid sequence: CASRPMDSNYGYTF.

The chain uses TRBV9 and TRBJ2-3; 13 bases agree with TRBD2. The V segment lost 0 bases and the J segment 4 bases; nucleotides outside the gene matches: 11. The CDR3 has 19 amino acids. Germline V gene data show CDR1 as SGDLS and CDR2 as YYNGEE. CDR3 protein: CASSVARLAGGGVPDTQYF. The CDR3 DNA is TGTGCCAGCAGCGTAGCTCGACTAGCGGGGGGTGGGGTGCCAGATACGCAGTATTTT.

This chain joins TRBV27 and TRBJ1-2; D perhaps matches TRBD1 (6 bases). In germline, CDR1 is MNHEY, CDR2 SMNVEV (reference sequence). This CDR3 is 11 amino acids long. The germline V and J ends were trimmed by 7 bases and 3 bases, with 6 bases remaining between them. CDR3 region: CASKGDYGYTF. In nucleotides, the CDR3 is TGTGCCAGCAAGGGGGACTATGGCTACACCTTC.